This T cell receptor beta chain was observed in a study of blood T cell repertoires in COVID-19. Across the study: Researchers got acute and convalescent COVID-19 samples from the United States, Italy and Spain. In each case, the material was cDNA or gDNA derived from T cells, B-cell-depleted T cells, or PBMCs.

J gave up 8 bases and V 6 bases, and 5 bases lay outside the gene matches. The V gene's germline CDR1 is SGHVS and CDR2 FQNEAQ. The length of the CDR3 is 14 residues. As originally analysed: Reference gene primer amplification gave estimated nucleated cell counts. Generated by immunoSEQ multiplex PCR, the TCRdb table keeps only in-frame clones and is missing some. V, J and clone size are taken as reported in that table, and D and trimming were inferred from the DNA itself. This table holds roughly 55,000 clones, roughly three quarters found once. This clonotype originated in a human donor with active or convalescent COVID-19. The donor label of this sample is uncertain. This chain joins TRBV7-8 and TRBJ1-4, with 11 bases identical to TRBD1. The sample consisted of peripheral blood. For the CDR3, the DNA is TGTGCCAGCAGTAGGGGACAGGGGGAAGAAAAACTGTTTTTT. It specifies CASSRGQGEEKLFF.